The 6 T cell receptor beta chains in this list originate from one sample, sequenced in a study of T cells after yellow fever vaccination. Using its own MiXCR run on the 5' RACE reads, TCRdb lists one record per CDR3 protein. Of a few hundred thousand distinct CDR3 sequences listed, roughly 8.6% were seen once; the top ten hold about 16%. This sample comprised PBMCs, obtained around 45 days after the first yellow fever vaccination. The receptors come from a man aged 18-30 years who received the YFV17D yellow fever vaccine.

This CDR3 is CASSINLSGNTIYF. The CDR3 DNA sequence: TGTGCCAGCAGTATAAATCTTTCTGGAAACACCATATATTTT. This chain links TRBV6-1 with TRBJ1-3; D gene unclear. Trimming shortened V by 5 bases and J by 1 base, and 9 bases separated the two germline ends. The CDR3 totals 14 residues. The germline V gene encodes CDR1 MNHNS and CDR2 SASEGT.

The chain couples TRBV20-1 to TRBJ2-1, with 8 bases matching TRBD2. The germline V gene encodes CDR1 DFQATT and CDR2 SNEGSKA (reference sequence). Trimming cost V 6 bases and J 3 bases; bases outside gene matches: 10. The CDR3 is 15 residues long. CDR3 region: CSAQGAGGGYNEQFF. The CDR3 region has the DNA TGCAGTGCCCAAGGGGCCGGGGGGGGCTACAATGAGCAGTTCTTC.

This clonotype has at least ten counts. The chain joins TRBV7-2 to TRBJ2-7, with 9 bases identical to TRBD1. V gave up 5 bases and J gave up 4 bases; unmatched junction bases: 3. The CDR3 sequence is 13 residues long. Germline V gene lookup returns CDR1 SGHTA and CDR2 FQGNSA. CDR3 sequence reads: CASSPGTGYEQYF. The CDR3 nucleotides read TGTGCCAGCAGCCCCGGGACAGGGTACGAGCAGTACTTC.

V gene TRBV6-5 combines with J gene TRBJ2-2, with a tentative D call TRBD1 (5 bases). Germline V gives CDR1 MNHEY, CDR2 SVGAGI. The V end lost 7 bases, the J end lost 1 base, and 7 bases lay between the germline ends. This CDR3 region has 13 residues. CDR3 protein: CASKGENTGELFF. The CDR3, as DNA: TGTGCCAGCAAAGGGGAGAACACCGGGGAGCTGTTTTTT.

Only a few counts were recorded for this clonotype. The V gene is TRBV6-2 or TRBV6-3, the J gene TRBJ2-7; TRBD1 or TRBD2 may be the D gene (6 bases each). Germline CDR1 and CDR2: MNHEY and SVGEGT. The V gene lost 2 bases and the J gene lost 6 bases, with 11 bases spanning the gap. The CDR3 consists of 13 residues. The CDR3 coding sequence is TGTGCCAGCAGTTACCGGGGGCTCGGCGAGCAGTACGTC. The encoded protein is CASSYRGLGEQYV.

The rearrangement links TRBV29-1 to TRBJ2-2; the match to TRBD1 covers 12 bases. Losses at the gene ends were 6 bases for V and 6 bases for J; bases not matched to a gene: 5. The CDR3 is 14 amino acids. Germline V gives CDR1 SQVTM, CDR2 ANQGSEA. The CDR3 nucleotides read TGCAGCGTCGGGACAGGGGGCAGGGCCGGGGAGCTGTTTTTT. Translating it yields CSVGTGGRAGELFF.